This T cell receptor beta chain was found in a study of blood T cell repertoires in COVID-19. On the study more broadly: Nucleic acid was either cDNA or gDNA, and it came from T cells, B-cell-depleted T cells, or PBMCs.

Under the authors' procedure: Amplifying reference gene primers gave estimates of nucleated cell counts. Assay: immunoSEQ multiplex PCR; the TCRdb copy retains only in-frame clones and omits some. The DNA gave D and trimming, while V, J and clone size come from that table. This sample carries around 64,000 clones, roughly 90% of them seen once, and the ten largest clones take roughly 5%. Germline V lookup: CDR1 SGHRS, CDR2 YFSETQ. The CDR3 has 14 residues. After removal of 3 bases from V and 0 bases from J, the junction contained 2 bases not matched to a gene. Sequencing was done on a sample of peripheral blood. The V and J genes are TRBV5-1 and TRBJ1-2; 7 bases align to TRBD1. The TCR comes from an elderly man in a cohort sampled during active COVID-19. CDR3 sequence reads: CASSSGQTNYGYTF. CDR3 coding DNA: TGCGCCAGCAGCTCGGGACAGACTAACTATGGCTACACCTTC.